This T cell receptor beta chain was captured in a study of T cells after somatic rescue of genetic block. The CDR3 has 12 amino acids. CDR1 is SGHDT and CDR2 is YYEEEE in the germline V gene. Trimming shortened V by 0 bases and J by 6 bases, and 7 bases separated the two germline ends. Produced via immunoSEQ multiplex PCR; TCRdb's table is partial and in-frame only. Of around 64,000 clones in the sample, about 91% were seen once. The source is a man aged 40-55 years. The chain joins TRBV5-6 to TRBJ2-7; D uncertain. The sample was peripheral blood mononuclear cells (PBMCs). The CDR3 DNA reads TGTGCCAGCAGCTTGGGGACCTCCGAGCAGTACTTC. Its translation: CASSLGTSEQYF.